This is a list of T cell receptor beta chains from one sample in a study of cytomegalovirus exposure and HLA in healthy donors. The assay was immunoSEQ multiplex PCR, and TCRdb's table has in-frame clones only and misses some. Of approximately 120,000 clones in the sample, 60% to 85% were seen once. Specimen: PBMCs. The receptors originated from a man under 40 in good health and CMV-seronegative. Each CDR3 is given with its conserved first and last residue. The D gene is left open where the match is weak. Not all rows give a size; the values are once, few, many and, for expanded clones, a class.

TRBJ1-6,TRBD1,-,TRBV6-1,TGTGCCAGCAGTGGACAGGGGGATAATTCACCCCTCCACTTT,CASSGQGDNSPLHF
TRBJ1-2,TRBD1,-,TRBV7-9,TGTGCCAGCAGCAAACCGACAGGGAGCAACTATGGCTACACCTTC,CASSKPTGSNYGYTF
TRBJ2-1,TRBD2,-,TRBV11-3,TGTGCCAGCAGCTCAAGGGGGACTAGCGCGTACAATGAGCAGTTCTTC,CASSSRGTSAYNEQFF
TRBJ2-3,TRBD1,-,TRBV18,TGTGCCAGCTCACCGCCGGGACAGGGTATCGGTACGCAGTATTTT,CASSPPGQGIGTQYF
TRBJ1-2,-,few,TRBV7-9,TGTGCCAGCAGCTTAGAACGAGACTACACCTTC,CASSLERDYTF
TRBJ1-5,-,-,TRBV28,TGTGCCAGCAGGGGGGGTTTCTCGGGGGTCTCCAATCAGCCCCAGCATTTT,CASRGGFSGVSNQPQHF
TRBJ1-1,-,-,TRBV14,TGTGCCAGCAGCCAAGACCTCAACACTGAAGCTTTCTTT,CASSQDLNTEAFF
TRBJ2-7,TRBD2,-,TRBV27,TGTGCCAGCAGTTTTACAGTAGCGGGAGCCTACGAGCAGTACTTC,CASSFTVAGAYEQYF
TRBJ2-3,TRBD2,-,TRBV7-2,TGTGCCAGCAGACGCGGGAGCAGGGATACGCAGTATTTT,CASRRGSRDTQYF
TRBJ1-2,-,-,TRBV27,TGTGCCAGCAAGGGAGGAAACTATGGCTACACCTTC,CASKGGNYGYTF
TRBJ2-3,-,few,TRBV7-9,TGTGCCAGCAGCACTCCCCTAGAGGGAGTCACAGATACGCAGTATTTT,CASSTPLEGVTDTQYF
TRBJ2-2,-,-,TRBV30,TGTGCCTGGAGTTTACAGGGCGGGGAGCTGTTTTTT,CAWSLQGGELFF
TRBJ1-3,-,-,TRBV9,TGTGCCAGCAGCGTAGATATGAGCTCTGGAGACACCATATATTTT,CASSVDMSSGDTIYF
TRBJ1-3,TRBD1,-,TRBV10-3,TGTGCCATCAGGCCGGGACAGGGGACTGGGAACACCATATATTTT,CAIRPGQGTGNTIYF
TRBJ2-7,-,-,TRBV10-2,TGCGCCAGCAGTGAGGGCCCCCCCCACGAGCAGTACTTC,CASSEGPPHEQYF
TRBJ1-5,-,once,TRBV30,TGTGCCTGGAGTGTGCAGAGCAATCAGCCCCAGCATTTT,CAWSVQSNQPQHF
TRBJ2-5,-,-,TRBV28,TGTGCCAGCAGTCATCTTTGGCGGTTGAAAGAGACCCAGTACTTC,CASSHLWRLKETQYF
TRBJ1-1,TRBD1,-,TRBV5-1,TGCGCCAGCAGCTTGGTTGGGACAGGGCACAACACTGAAGCTTTCTTT,CASSLVGTGHNTEAFF
TRBJ2-1,TRBD2,few,TRBV2,TGTGCCAGCAGTACCCAGCGGGGGGACGGGTTCTTC,CASSTQRGDGFF
TRBJ1-2,TRBD1,-,TRBV7-2,TGTGCCAGCAGCTTAGAGGGACAGGCCGCTCAAGGGTATGGCTACACCTTC,CASSLEGQAAQGYGYTF
TRBJ1-2,-,-,TRBV10-3,TGTGCCATCAGTGAGTCCCAGGAGGGTGTGAATGGCTACACCTTC,CAISESQEGVNGYTF
TRBJ2-3,TRBD2,-,TRBV5-1,TGCGCCAGCAGCTTGGCAGCGGGGGGGGGCACAGATACGCAGTATTTT,CASSLAAGGGTDTQYF
TRBJ2-3,TRBD1,-,TRBV25-1,TGTGCCAGCAGATGGGGGGACAGGGGGATATCAGATACGCAGTATTTT,CASRWGDRGISDTQYF
TRBJ2-3,TRBD2,-,TRBV7-6,TGTGCCAGCAGCGCATCTCTAGCGGGGGGGTCTCTAAATACGCAGTATTTT,CASSASLAGGSLNTQYF
TRBJ1-5,-,-,TRBV7-3,TGTGCCAGCAGCTCCGAGGGGGGGCCTAATCAGCCCCAGCATTTT,CASSSEGGPNQPQHF
TRBJ2-1,TRBD1,-,TRBV9,TGTGCCAGCAGCGCCTCACGGACAGGGAACTACAATGAGCAGTTCTTC,CASSASRTGNYNEQFF
TRBJ1-4,-,once,TRBV10-2,TGCGCCAGCAGGAGTGCAGGGTCTGCAACTAATGAAAAACTGTTTTTT,CASRSAGSATNEKLFF
TRBJ2-7,TRBD2,once,TRBV5-1,TGCGCCAGCAGGCCGACTAGCGGGACTCACGAGCAGTACTTC,CASRPTSGTHEQYF
TRBJ2-7,TRBD1,-,TRBV18,TGTGCCAGCTCACCGAACAGGGGGCAGGACGAGCAGTACTTC,CASSPNRGQDEQYF
TRBJ1-1,-,-,TRBV10-2,TGCGCCAGCACCGAGGGGGGGCTGGTGAACACTGAAGCTTTCTTT,CASTEGGLVNTEAFF
TRBJ2-2,-,medium-sized,TRBV10-2,TGCGCCAGCAGTGAGTCGGAGACCGGGGAGCTGTTTTTT,CASSESETGELFF
TRBJ2-7,TRBD2,-,TRBV6-5,TGTGCCAGCAGTCGACTAGCGGGAAACTACGAGCAGTACTTC,CASSRLAGNYEQYF
TRBJ2-7,-,few,TRBV5-8,TGTGCCAGCAGCTTCACCGGGTATACCTACGAGCAGTACTTC,CASSFTGYTYEQYF
TRBJ2-2,TRBD1,-,TRBV5-1,TGCGCCAGCACACAGGGGGCGAACGGGGAGCTGTTTTTT,CASTQGANGELFF
TRBJ1-1,TRBD1,-,TRBV28,TGTGCCAGCACCCCAGCGACAGGGCCGAACACTGAAGCTTTCTTT,CASTPATGPNTEAFF
TRBJ2-1,TRBD2,-,TRBV11-2,TGTGCCAGCAGCTTAGGGACTAGGGTCAATGAGCAGTTCTTC,CASSLGTRVNEQFF
TRBJ1-5,-,-,TRBV30,TGTGCCTGGAATTCAGGGATCAACAATCAGCCCCAGCATTTT,CAWNSGINNQPQHF
TRBJ1-6,-,-,TRBV7-2,TGTGCCAGCAGCTTAGCCGGGAGCCACTATTCACCCCTCCACTTT,CASSLAGSHYSPLHF
TRBJ2-7,-,-,TRBV27,TGTGCCAGCAGTTTGGGGGACAACGTCTACGAGCAGTACTTC,CASSLGDNVYEQYF
TRBJ2-1,TRBD2,-,TRBV27,TGTGCCAGCAGTTCCGTCGGACTAGCGGGATTCTACAATGAGCAGTTCTTC,CASSSVGLAGFYNEQFF
TRBJ2-3,TRBD1,-,TRBV28,TGTGCCAGCAGTCCGGGACAGGGCAATGCTGATACGCAGTATTTT,CASSPGQGNADTQYF
TRBJ1-3,-,-,TRBV9,TGTGCCAGCAGCCAGCGGACAGCCTCTGGAAACACCATATATTTT,CASSQRTASGNTIYF
TRBJ2-5,TRBD1,-,TRBV28,TGTGCCAGCAGCGGGGACAGGGGGTATGAGACCCAGTACTTC,CASSGDRGYETQYF
TRBJ1-5,TRBD1,few,TRBV4-2,TGTGCCAGCCTCCCGGGACAGGGGATCAATCAGCCCCAGCATTTT,CASLPGQGINQPQHF
TRBJ2-2,-,-,TRBV5-1,TGCGCCAGCAGCTTGGCCCATGACACCGGGGAGCTGTTTTTT,CASSLAHDTGELFF
TRBJ2-2,TRBD1,-,TRBV4-3,TGCGCCAGCAGCCAAGAGCGACAGGGCAACACCGGGGAGCTGTTTTTT,CASSQERQGNTGELFF
TRBJ1-3,TRBD1,-,TRBV5-8,TGTGCCAGCAGCTCCGACAGGGTCTTTGGAAACACCATATATTTT,CASSSDRVFGNTIYF
TRBJ1-1,-,-,TRBV29-1,TGCAGCGTTATCCGAGACACTGAAGCTTTCTTT,CSVIRDTEAFF
TRBJ2-7,-,-,TRBV15,TGTGCCACCAGCAGAGATCAAACCTACGAGCAGTACTTC,CATSRDQTYEQYF
TRBJ1-2,-,-,TRBV30,TGTGCCGGGAACACACAGGGAAACGCCTATGGCTACACCTTC,CAGNTQGNAYGYTF
TRBJ2-7,TRBD1,-,TRBV4-1,TGCGCCAGCAGCCATCCCATCGGACAGGAAGGTACCTACGAGCAGTACTTC,CASSHPIGQEGTYEQYF
TRBJ2-1,-,-,TRBV7-3,TGTGCCAGCAGCCAGACCCAGGGGGAGCAGTTCTTC,CASSQTQGEQFF
TRBJ1-1,TRBD1,-,TRBV14,TGTGCCAGCAGCCGACAGGGGAACACTGAAGCTTTCTTT,CASSRQGNTEAFF
TRBJ1-2,-,-,TRBV5-1,TGCGCCAGCAAAATGGACAGTGCTAACTATGGCTACACCTTC,CASKMDSANYGYTF
TRBJ2-4,-,-,TRBV6-1,TGTGCCAGCAGTGTCCCGAGAACAGAAGAAAACATTCAGTACTTC,CASSVPRTEENIQYF
TRBJ2-2,-,-,TRBV5-1,TGCGCCAGCAGGCCCGGTCCGGGATCGAACACCGGGGAGCTGTTTTTT,CASRPGPGSNTGELFF
TRBJ1-4,-,-,TRBV9,TGTGCCAGCAGCGTTCATGCATCTTCTACTCTCAATGAAAAACTGTTTTTT,CASSVHASSTLNEKLFF
TRBJ1-3,-,-,TRBV18,TGTGCCAGCTCACCCTCCCGACAGGCTGGAAACACCATATATTTT,CASSPSRQAGNTIYF